A single sample gave rise to the 14 T cell receptor beta chains below, sequenced in a study of T cells in lung cancer brain metastases. The table came from immunoSEQ multiplex PCR; TCRdb's copy has only in-frame clones and leaves some out. Here the sample spans some 1,200 clones, 75% to 90% being singletons. What was sequenced was tumor tissue from a brain metastasis. These receptors came from a woman aged 55-70 years with non-small cell lung cancer that had spread to the brain.

The CDR3 region is CASSPRQYSFYGYTF. The CDR3 DNA sequence: TGTGCCAGTAGTCCACGGCAGTACAGCTTTTATGGCTACACCTTC. The chain carries TRBV19 and TRBJ1-2; D gene uncertain. Trimming took off 5 bases at V and 5 bases at J, with 18 bases between the two ends. Germline V gene lookup returns CDR1 LNHDA and CDR2 SQIVND (reference sequence). The CDR3 runs 15 residues.

This clone turned up a few times. The chain employs TRBV11-2 and TRBJ2-7, with 7 bases that match TRBD1. Germline CDR1 and CDR2: SGHAT and FQNNGV. V shed 1 base and J 6 bases; nucleotides not matched to a gene: 9. The CDR3 extends over 15 amino acids. This chain's CDR3 is CASSLGQGTRREQYF. In nucleotides, the CDR3 is TGTGCCAGCAGCTTAGGACAGGGTACCCGTCGCGAGCAGTACTTC.

The V call is TRBV27, the J call TRBJ2-3, with D possibly being TRBD1 (6 bases). V was pared by 8 bases and J by 5 bases, with 20 bases between. Germline V gene sequence: CDR1 MNHEY, CDR2 SMNVEV (reference sequence). CDR3 size: 15 residues. The CDR3 loop reads CASCQGIGAKDTQYF. CDR3 coding DNA: TGTGCCAGCTGTCAGGGGATCGGGGCTAAAGATACGCAGTATTTT.

This sequence joins TRBV7-6 and TRBJ1-1; 8 bases are a match to TRBD1. V lost 5 bases to trimming and J lost 4 bases; unmatched junction nucleotides: 9. The CDR3 runs 15 residues. The germline gives CDR1 SGHVS, CDR2 FNYEAQ. CDR3 nucleotides: TGTGCCAGCAGCCCCCGGACAGGGCAGGGCACTGAAGCTTTCTTT. Protein: CASSPRTGQGTEAFF.

This chain joins TRBV5-1 and TRBJ1-5, with D possibly TRBD1 on 5 matching bases. The CDR3 covers 15 residues. Trimming took off 2 bases at V and 2 bases at J, with 11 bases between the two ends. Germline V gene sequence: CDR1 SGHRS, CDR2 YFSETQ. The CDR3 reads CASSFEGSRNQPQHF. In DNA form, the CDR3 reads TGCGCCAGCAGCTTCGAGGGGTCCCGCAATCAGCCCCAGCATTTT.

This clone was observed a handful of times. The chain links TRBV5-4 to TRBJ2-4; TRBD1 or TRBD2 may be the D gene (5 bases each). The V gene lost 7 bases and the J gene lost 5 bases, with 13 bases spanning the gap. The CDR3 is 13 amino acids. CDR1 and CDR2 (germline): SGHNT, YYREEE (reference sequence). The CDR3 loop is CASGGETENIQYF. The CDR3 region has the DNA TGTGCCAGCGGAGGAGAGACAGAAAACATTCAGTACTTC.

V and J are TRBV27 and TRBJ1-3; a weak D match, TRBD1 (5 bases). Between the trimmed V and J ends, which lost 11 bases and 4 bases, there was a span of 12 bases. The CDR3 is made up of 12 amino acids. The germline V gene has CDR1 MNHEY and CDR2 SMNVEV (reference sequence). The CDR3 loop reads CASSGGGNTIYF. The CDR3 bases are TGTGCCTCCTCGGGGGGAGGAAACACCATATATTTT.

With respect to this clone: A read error may produce the germline difference seen at one junction end. The same CDR3 is also encoded by other DNA sequences in this sample. CDR3 protein: CASSSLGDSGGETQYF. The CDR3 DNA follows: TGCGCCAGCAGCTCCCTGGGGGACTCAGGAGGAGAGACTCAGTACTTC. The genes are TRBV5-1 and TRBJ2-5; maybe TRBD2 (6 bases). The CDR3 contains 16 residues. Germline loops: CDR1 SGHRS, CDR2 YFSETQ.

V gene TRBV7-3 combines with J gene TRBJ2-2; D not certain. CDR1 SGHTA and CDR2 FQGTGA come from the germline V gene. This CDR3 contains 14 residues. The V end was cut by 0 bases, the J end by 6 bases, with 8 bases between. The DNA of the CDR3 is TGTGCCAGCAGCTTAACAAGAACAGCCGGGGAGCTGTTTTTT. It translates to CASSLTRTAGELFF.

The chain carries TRBV13 and TRBJ1-6, with D possibly matching TRBD1 (6 bases). The V gene's germline CDR1 is PRHDT and CDR2 FYEKMQ (reference sequence). The V gene lost 5 bases and the J gene lost 7 bases, with 15 bases spanning the gap. This CDR3 is built from 15 residues. The CDR3 sequence is CASSEQDRRNSPLHF. The CDR3 DNA reads as TGTGCCAGCAGCGAACAAGACAGGAGAAATTCACCCCTCCACTTT. Based on the CDR3 plus reference TRBV13 and TRBJ1-6, the full variable domain is AAGVIQSPRHLIKEKRETATLKCYPIPRHDTVYWYQQGPGQDPQFLISFYEKMQSDKGSIPDRFSAQQFSDYHSELNMSSLELGDSALYFCASSEQDRRNSPLHFGNGTRLTVT.

The chain is built from TRBV6-5 and TRBJ2-3; TRBD1 is a possible D gene (6 bases). CDR1 and CDR2 from the germline V gene are MNHEY and SVGAGI. The V end was cut by 6 bases, the J end by 2 bases, with 15 bases between. CDR3 length: 15 amino acids. CDR3 amino acids: CASSLQGLNTDTQYF. The CDR3 DNA sequence: TGTGCCAGCAGCCTCCAGGGGCTGAACACAGATACGCAGTATTTT.

The chain combines TRBV18 with TRBJ2-7; D is tentatively TRBD1 or TRBD2 (5 bases each). CDR3 length: 14 residues. Germline CDR1 is KGHSH and CDR2 is LQKENI. Trimming cost V 3 bases and J 5 bases, with 14 bases left between them. As DNA, the CDR3 is TGTGCCAGCTCACCCCAGCAGGGACCGGACGAGCAGTACTTC. Translated, it gives CASSPQQGPDEQYF.

The rearrangement links TRBV10-2 to TRBJ2-1, with TRBD1 as a possible D gene (6 bases). This CDR3 comprises 13 residues. V was shortened by 8 bases and J by 7 bases, with 15 bases between the two germline ends. CDR1 is WSHSY, CDR2 SAAADI, per germline. The CDR3 protein is CASEVGRGNEQFF. The CDR3 DNA reads as TGCGCCAGCGAGGTCGGCAGGGGTAATGAGCAGTTCTTC.

The J gene is TRBJ1-2, the V gene TRBV5-1; D remains ambiguous. The germline V gene has CDR1 SGHRS and CDR2 YFSETQ. V was shortened by 7 bases and J by 3 bases, with 16 bases between the two germline ends. The CDR3 consists of 14 residues. The CDR3 DNA sequence: TGCGCCAGCTCCCCGCGGGGAGAGGACTATGGCTACACCTTC. This translates into CASSPRGEDYGYTF.